What follows are 15 T cell receptor beta chains derived from one specimen sequenced in a study of persistence of HIV-infected CD4 T cells. An overlapping HIV-1 Gag peptide pool stimulated these cells at 0.85 to 1 ug/peptide/mL. Memory cells lacking CD40L and CD69 with high CD45RO were sorted. The libraries were made with immunoSEQ version 4 in survey mode. Produced via immunoSEQ multiplex PCR; TCRdb's table is partial and in-frame only. The sample consists of just over 35,000 clones, roughly 84% of them appearing once. These receptors' targets are unknown. The sample was cultured CD4+ T cells from PBMCs, taken from a patient who received antiretroviral therapy. These receptor sequences come from an adult with HIV. The donor label of this sample is uncertain.

V usage is TRBV15 and J usage is TRBJ2-3; D tentatively fits TRBD1 or TRBD2 (6 bases each). This CDR3 has 17 residues. The germline gives CDR1 LNHNV, CDR2 YYDKDF (reference sequence). Trimming pared 0 bases from V and 1 base from J, leaving 14 bases between. The CDR3 loop is CATSRDPGGAGTDTQYF. Written as DNA, the CDR3 is TGTGCCACCAGCAGAGATCCCGGGGGCGCGGGCACAGATACGCAGTATTTT.

The chain recombines TRBV24-1 with TRBJ2-3; TRBD2 matches at 7 bases. With V trimmed by 1 base and J by 2 bases, 8 bases remained unmatched. The CDR3 has 17 amino acids. In germline, CDR1 is KGHDR, CDR2 SFDVKD. The CDR3 coding sequence is TGTGCCACCAGTGATTTCGTTACCGGGACTAACACAGATACGCAGTATTTT. Residues: CATSDFVTGTNTDTQYF.

This rearrangement joins TRBV28 to TRBJ2-7, with 9 bases aligning to TRBD1. CDR3 length: 16 amino acids. Germline V lookup: CDR1 MDHEN, CDR2 SYDVKM. Germline trimming cut 6 bases from V and 4 bases from J; bases unmatched to any gene: 13. The CDR3 DNA is TGTGCCAGCAGACCGACAGGGGGTGGTTCCCATTACGAGCAGTACTTC. It yields the protein CASRPTGGGSHYEQYF.

V is TRBV7-9 and J is TRBJ2-7; D unresolved. Trimming shortened V by 5 bases and J by 0 bases, and 17 bases separated the two germline ends. CDR3 length: 16 amino acids. CDR1 and CDR2 from the germline V gene are SEHNR and FQNEAQ (reference sequence). Here the CDR3 reads CASSLVSVGNSYEQYF. CDR3 in DNA: TGTGCCAGCAGCCTAGTCTCGGTAGGGAACTCCTACGAGCAGTACTTC.

This chain uses TRBV19 with TRBJ1-1; D remains unclear. The CDR3 loop spans 13 amino acids. Germline V CDR1 and CDR2: LNHDA, SQIVND (reference sequence). Trimming pared 5 bases from V and 4 bases from J, leaving 11 bases between. CDR3: CASSGGIGTEAFF. The CDR3 bases are TGTGCCAGTAGTGGAGGGATTGGCACTGAAGCTTTCTTT. The variable domain in full, completed from reference TRBV19 and TRBJ1-1, reads DGGITQSPKYLFRKEGQNVTLSCEQNLNHDAMYWYRQDPGQGLRLIYYSQIVNDFQKGDIAEGYSVSREKKESFPLTVTSAQKNPTAFYLCASSGGIGTEAFFGQGTRLTVV.

V gene TRBV28 combines with J gene TRBJ1-2, with a possible D match to TRBD1 (6 bases). Germline V gives CDR1 MDHEN, CDR2 SYDVKM. Trimming stripped 3 bases from V and 8 bases from J, with 19 bases between. This CDR3 has 15 residues. The CDR3 bases are TGTGCCAGCAGTTTGTACACCAATCGAGGGGGGGGCTACACCTTC. As protein: CASSLYTNRGGGYTF.

The chain recombines TRBV4-2 with TRBJ1-4, with TRBD1 matching over 11 bases. V gave up 4 bases and J gave up 3 bases; unmatched junction bases: 4. Germline lookup yields CDR1 LGHNA and CDR2 YNFKEQ. The length of the CDR3 is 16 residues. CDR3 coding DNA: TGTGCCAGCAGCCGGACAGGGGGCGCCTCTAATGAAAAACTGTTTTTT. Protein sequence: CASSRTGGASNEKLFF.

The chain links TRBV28 to TRBJ1-2; 7 bases match TRBD1. The CDR3 is 14 amino acids. V dropped 4 bases and J dropped 7; count of bases not matched to a gene: 9. The germline CDR1 and CDR2 sequences are MDHEN and SYDVKM. In nucleotides, the CDR3 is TGTGCCAGCAGTTCCCCGGGACAGAACCCTGGCTACACCTTC. Translation gives CASSSPGQNPGYTF.

This chain uses TRBV7-3 with TRBJ2-7, with D unclear. The ends were cut back, 4 bases at V and 6 bases at J, with 10 bases in the middle. Germline V gene lookup returns CDR1 SGHTA and CDR2 FQGTGA. The CDR3 contains 12 residues. CDR3 region: CASSSKNGEQYF. The CDR3 nucleotides are TGTGCCAGCAGCTCCAAGAATGGCGAGCAGTACTTC.

As concerns this clone: A read error may produce the germline difference seen at one junction end. The chain has TRBV2 and TRBJ2-7; TRBD2 is a possible D gene (5 bases). Looked up from germline, CDR1 is SNHLY and CDR2 is FYNNEI. The CDR3 runs 12 residues. The DNA for the CDR3 is TGTGCCAGCACTCCCCTCGATAAGACTAAGGGCTTC. Translated, it gives CASTPLDKTKGF.

This clone was observed a single time. The chain recombines TRBV5-4 with TRBJ2-2; 8 bases are a match to TRBD2. V was clipped by 4 bases and J by 6 bases; unmatched bases: 14. The CDR3 sequence is 17 residues long. Germline V gene sequence: CDR1 SGHNT, CDR2 YYREEE (reference sequence). CDR3 nucleotide sequence: TGTGCCAGCAGCGGGAGCGGGGGCCTACGAACGGCCGGGGAGCTGTTTTTT. It is translated as CASSGSGGLRTAGELFF. The full variable domain, in which reference TRBV5-4 and TRBJ2-2 provide the parts outside the CDR3, is ETGVTQSPTHLIKTRGQQVTLRCSSQSGHNTVSWYQQALGQGPQFIFQYYREEENGRGNFPPRFSGLQFPNYSSELNVNALELDDSALYLCASSGSGGLRTAGELFFGEGSRLTVL.

This clone was picked up a small number of times. The chain uses TRBV5-1 and TRBJ2-7, with D unclear. V was pared by 0 bases and J by 2 bases, with 9 bases between. Germline loops: CDR1 SGHRS, CDR2 YFSETQ. This CDR3 spans 14 amino acids. Here the CDR3 DNA reads TGCGCCAGCAGCTTGGCGGTGGGGACCTACGAGCAGTACTTC. Residues: CASSLAVGTYEQYF.

V is TRBV5-8 and J is TRBJ2-7; tentative D call: TRBD2 (6 bases). The ends were cut back, 2 bases at V and 5 bases at J, with 14 bases in the middle. Germline values: CDR1 SGHTS, CDR2 YDEGEE. The CDR3 has 14 amino acids. The CDR3 DNA reads TGTGCCAGCAGCTTCGGAGGGTTTCACGACGAGCAGTACTTC. Its protein product is CASSFGGFHDEQYF.

CDR3 in DNA: TGTGCCAGCAGTTCCCCAGGGGGCGCTAGCTCCTACGAGCAGTACTTC. This translates into CASSSPGGASSYEQYF. V is TRBV27 and J is TRBJ2-7; 8 positions match TRBD1. The germline gives CDR1 MNHEY, CDR2 SMNVEV (reference sequence). The CDR3 has 16 amino acids. Unmatched junction bases numbered 8, after V lost 4 bases and J lost 0 bases.

CDR3 nucleotides: TGTGCCAGCAGCCCGGGACAGCTAAAAAACATTCAGTACTTC. This gives the protein CASSPGQLKNIQYF. The V and J genes are TRBV5-8 and TRBJ2-4; TRBD1 matches at 7 bases. Germline V gives CDR1 SGHTS, CDR2 YDEGEE. The CDR3 is made up of 14 amino acids. The V segment lost 4 bases and the J segment 4 bases; nucleotides outside the gene matches: 5.